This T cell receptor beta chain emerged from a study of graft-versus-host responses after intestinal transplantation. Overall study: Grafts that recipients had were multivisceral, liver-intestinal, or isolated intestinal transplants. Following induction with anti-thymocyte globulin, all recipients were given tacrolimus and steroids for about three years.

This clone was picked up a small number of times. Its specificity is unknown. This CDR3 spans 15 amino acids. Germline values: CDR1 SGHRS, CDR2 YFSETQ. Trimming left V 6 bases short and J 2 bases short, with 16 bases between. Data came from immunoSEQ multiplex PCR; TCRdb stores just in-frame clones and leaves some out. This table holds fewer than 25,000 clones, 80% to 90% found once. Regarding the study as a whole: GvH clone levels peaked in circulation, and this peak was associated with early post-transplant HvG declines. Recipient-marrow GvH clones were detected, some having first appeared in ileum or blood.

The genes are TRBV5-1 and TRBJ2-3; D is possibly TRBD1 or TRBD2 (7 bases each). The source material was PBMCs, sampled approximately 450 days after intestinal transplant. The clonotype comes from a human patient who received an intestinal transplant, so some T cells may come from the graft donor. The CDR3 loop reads CASTRGGIPTDTQYF. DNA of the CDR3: TGCGCCAGCACCAGGGGGGGGATTCCCACAGATACGCAGTATTTT.